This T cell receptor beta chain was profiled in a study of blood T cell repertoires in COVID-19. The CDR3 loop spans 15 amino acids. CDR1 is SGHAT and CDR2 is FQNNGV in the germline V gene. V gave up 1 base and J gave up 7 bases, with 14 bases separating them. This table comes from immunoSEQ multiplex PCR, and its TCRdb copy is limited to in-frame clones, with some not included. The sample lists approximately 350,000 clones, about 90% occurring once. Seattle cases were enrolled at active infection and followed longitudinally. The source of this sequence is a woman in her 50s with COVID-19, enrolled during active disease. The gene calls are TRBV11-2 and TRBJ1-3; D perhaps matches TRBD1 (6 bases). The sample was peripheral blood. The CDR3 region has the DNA TGTGCCAGCAGCTTAGGGGACAAATACGGGAACACCATATATTTT. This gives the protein CASSLGDKYGNTIYF.